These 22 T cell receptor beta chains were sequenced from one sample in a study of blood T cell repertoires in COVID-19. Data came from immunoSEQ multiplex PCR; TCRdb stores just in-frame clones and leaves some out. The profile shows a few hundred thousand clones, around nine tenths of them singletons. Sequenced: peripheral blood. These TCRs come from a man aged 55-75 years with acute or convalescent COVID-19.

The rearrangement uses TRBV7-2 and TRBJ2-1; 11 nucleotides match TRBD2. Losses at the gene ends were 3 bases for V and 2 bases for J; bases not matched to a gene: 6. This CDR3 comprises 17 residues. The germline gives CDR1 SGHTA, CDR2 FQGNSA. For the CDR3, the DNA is TGTGCCAGCAGCTTTAATTTAGCGGGGGGGCCCTACAATGAGCAGTTCTTC. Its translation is CASSFNLAGGPYNEQFF.

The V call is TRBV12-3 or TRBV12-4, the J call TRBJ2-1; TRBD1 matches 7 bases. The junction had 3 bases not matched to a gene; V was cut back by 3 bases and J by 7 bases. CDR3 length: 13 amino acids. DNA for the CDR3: TGTGCCAGCAGTTTTAGGGGGCCAAATGAGCAGTTCTTC. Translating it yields CASSFRGPNEQFF.

The CDR3 reads CSVDQQGGREQYF. For the CDR3, the DNA is TGCAGCGTTGATCAACAGGGCGGGCGCGAGCAGTACTTC. The chain has TRBV29-1 and TRBJ2-7; D might be TRBD1 (6 bases). The CDR3 has 13 amino acids. Germline V gene sequence: CDR1 SQVTM, CDR2 ANQGSEA. Trimming took 3 bases from V and 6 from J, leaving 15 bases between them.

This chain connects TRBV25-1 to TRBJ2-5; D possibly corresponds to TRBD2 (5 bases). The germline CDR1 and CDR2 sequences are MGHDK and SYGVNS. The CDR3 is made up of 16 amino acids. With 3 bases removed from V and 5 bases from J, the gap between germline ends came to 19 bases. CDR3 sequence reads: CASSEAGRPGMETQYF. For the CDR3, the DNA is TGTGCCAGCAGTGAGGCAGGCCGGCCGGGGATGGAGACCCAGTACTTC.

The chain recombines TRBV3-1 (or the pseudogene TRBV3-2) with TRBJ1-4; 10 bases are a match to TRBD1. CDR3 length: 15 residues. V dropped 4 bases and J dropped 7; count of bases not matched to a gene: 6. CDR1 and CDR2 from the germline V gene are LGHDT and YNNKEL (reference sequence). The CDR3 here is CASSPDRGQSEKLFF. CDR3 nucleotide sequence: TGTGCCAGCAGCCCAGACAGGGGGCAGAGTGAAAAACTGTTTTTT.

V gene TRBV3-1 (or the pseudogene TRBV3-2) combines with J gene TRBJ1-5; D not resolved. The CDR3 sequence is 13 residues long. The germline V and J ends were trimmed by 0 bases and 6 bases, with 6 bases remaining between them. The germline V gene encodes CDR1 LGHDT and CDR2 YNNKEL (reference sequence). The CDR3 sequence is CASSQDLGQPQHF. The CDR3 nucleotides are TGTGCCAGCAGCCAAGATCTCGGTCAGCCCCAGCATTTT.

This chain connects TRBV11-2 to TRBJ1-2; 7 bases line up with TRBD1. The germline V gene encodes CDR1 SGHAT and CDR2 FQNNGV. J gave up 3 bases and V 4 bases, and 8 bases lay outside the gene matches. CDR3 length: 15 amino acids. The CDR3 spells CASSSSLRGHYGYTF. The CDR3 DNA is TGTGCCAGCAGCTCGAGTCTTAGGGGGCACTATGGCTACACCTTC.

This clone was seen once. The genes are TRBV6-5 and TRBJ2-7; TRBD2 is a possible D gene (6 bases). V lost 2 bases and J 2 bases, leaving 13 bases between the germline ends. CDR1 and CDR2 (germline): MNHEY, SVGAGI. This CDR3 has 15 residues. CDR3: CASSYGGLLTYEQYF. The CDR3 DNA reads TGTGCCAGCAGTTACGGGGGACTTCTCACCTACGAGCAGTACTTC.

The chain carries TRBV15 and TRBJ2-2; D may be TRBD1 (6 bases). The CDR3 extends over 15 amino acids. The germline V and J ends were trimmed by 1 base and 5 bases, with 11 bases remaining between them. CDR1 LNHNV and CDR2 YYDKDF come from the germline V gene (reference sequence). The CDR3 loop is CATSRAGGGTGELFF. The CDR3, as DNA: TGTGCCACCAGCAGAGCTGGGGGCGGTACCGGGGAGCTGTTTTTT.

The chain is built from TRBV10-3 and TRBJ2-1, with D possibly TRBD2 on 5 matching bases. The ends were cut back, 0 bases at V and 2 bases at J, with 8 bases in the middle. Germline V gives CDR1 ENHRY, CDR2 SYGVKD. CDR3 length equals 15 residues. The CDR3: CAISESSGTYNEQFF. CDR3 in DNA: TGTGCCATCAGTGAGTCCTCCGGGACCTACAATGAGCAGTTCTTC.

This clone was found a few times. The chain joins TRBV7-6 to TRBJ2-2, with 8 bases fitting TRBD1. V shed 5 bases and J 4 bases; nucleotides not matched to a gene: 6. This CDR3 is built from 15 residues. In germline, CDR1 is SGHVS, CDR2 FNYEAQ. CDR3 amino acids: CASSIGTGPTGELFF. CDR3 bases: TGTGCCAGCAGCATCGGGACAGGCCCCACCGGGGAGCTGTTTTTT.

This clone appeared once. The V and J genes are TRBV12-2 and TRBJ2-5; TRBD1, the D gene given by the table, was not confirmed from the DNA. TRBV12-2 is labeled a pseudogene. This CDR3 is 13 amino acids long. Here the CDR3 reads CASSTPYQETQYF. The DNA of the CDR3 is TGTGCAAGTTCGACACCGTACCAAGAGACCCAGTACTTC.

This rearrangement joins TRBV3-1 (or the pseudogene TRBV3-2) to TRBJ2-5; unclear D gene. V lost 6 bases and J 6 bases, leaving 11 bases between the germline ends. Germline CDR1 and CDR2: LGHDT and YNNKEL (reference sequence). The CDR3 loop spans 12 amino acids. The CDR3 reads CASSGRAKTQYF. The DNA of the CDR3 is TGTGCCAGCAGTGGTCGCGCGAAGACCCAGTACTTC.

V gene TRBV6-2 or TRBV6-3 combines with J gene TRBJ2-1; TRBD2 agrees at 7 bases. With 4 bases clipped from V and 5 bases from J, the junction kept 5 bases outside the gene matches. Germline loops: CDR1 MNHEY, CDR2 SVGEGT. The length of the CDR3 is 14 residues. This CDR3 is CASSSRDYNNEQFF. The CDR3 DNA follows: TGTGCCAGCAGTTCCCGGGACTACAACAATGAGCAGTTCTTC.

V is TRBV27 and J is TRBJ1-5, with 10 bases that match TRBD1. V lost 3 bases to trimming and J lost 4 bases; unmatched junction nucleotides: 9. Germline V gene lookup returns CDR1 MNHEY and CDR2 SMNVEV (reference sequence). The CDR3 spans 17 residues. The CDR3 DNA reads TGTGCCAGCAGTTTTTTGACAGGGGGCTTCGGAAATCAGCCCCAGCATTTT. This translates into CASSFLTGGFGNQPQHF.

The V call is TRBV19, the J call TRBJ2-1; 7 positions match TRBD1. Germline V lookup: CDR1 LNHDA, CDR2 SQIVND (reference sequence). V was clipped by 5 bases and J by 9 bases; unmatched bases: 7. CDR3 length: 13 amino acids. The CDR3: CASSRQGHGEQFF. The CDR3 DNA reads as TGTGCCAGTAGTCGACAGGGTCATGGTGAGCAGTTCTTC.

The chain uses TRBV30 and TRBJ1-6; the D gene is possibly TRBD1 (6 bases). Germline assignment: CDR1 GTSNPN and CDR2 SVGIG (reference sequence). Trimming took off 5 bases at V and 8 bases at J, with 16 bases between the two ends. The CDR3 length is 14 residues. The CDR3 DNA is TGTGCCTGGGGCGACCAGGGGCGCGATTCACCCCTCCACTTT. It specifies CAWGDQGRDSPLHF.

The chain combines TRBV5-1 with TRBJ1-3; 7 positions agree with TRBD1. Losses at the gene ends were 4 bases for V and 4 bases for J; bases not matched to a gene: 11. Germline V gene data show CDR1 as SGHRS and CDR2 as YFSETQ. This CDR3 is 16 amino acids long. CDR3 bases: TGCGCCAGCAGCAACACAGGGGTCTCGGGAGGAAACACCATATATTTT. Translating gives CASSNTGVSGGNTIYF.

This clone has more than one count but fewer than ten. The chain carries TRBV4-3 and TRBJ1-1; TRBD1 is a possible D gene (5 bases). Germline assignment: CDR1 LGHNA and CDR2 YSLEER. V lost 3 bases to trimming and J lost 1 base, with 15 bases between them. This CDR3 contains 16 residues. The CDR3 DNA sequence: TGCGCCAGCAGCCAGAAAAAACAGGTACCGAACACTGAAGCTTTCTTT. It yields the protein CASSQKKQVPNTEAFF.

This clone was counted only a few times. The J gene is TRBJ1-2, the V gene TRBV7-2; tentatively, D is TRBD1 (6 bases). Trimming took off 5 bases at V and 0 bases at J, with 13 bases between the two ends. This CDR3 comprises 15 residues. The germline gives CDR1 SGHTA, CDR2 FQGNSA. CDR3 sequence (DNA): TGTGCCAGCAGCAAAACAGGGCAAGCTAACTATGGCTACACCTTC. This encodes CASSKTGQANYGYTF.

Written as DNA, the CDR3 is TGTGCCAGCGGCGAGACACCCGTCTACGAGCAGTACTTC. This encodes CASGETPVYEQYF. The rearrangement uses TRBV12-3 or TRBV12-4 and TRBJ2-7; D not certain. The CDR3 runs to 13 residues. The germline V and J ends were trimmed by 8 bases and 3 bases, with 14 bases remaining between them.

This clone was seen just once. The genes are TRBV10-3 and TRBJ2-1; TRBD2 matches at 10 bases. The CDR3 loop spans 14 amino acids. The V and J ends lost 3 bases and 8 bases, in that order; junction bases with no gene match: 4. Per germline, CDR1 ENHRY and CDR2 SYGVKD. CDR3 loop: CAISEGLAADEQFF. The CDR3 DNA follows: TGTGCCATCAGTGAAGGACTAGCGGCCGATGAGCAGTTCTTC.